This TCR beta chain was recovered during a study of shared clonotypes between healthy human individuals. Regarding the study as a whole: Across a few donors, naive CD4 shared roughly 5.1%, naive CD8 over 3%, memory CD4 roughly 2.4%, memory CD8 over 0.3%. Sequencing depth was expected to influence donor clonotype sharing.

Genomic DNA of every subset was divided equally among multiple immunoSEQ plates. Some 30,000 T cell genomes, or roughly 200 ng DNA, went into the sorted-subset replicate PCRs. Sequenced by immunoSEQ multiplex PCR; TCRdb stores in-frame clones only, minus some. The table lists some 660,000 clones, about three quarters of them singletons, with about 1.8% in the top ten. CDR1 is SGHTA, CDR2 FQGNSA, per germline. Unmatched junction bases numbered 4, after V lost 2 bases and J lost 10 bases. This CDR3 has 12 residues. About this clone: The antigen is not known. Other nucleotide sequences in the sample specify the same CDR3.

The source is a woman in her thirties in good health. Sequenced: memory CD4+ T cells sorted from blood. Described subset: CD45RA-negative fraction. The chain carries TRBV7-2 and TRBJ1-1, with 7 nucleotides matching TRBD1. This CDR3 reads CASSLTGERAFF. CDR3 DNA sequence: TGTGCCAGCAGCTTAACAGGGGAGAGAGCTTTCTTT.